This passage covers 18 T cell receptor beta chains from one sample sequenced in a study of T-cell memory formation after mild COVID-19. One entry per CDR3 protein results from TCRdb running MiXCR on the 5' RACE reads. The sample includes around 260,000 distinct CDR3 sequences, roughly 15% seen only once; the top ten take about a fifth. Input material: PBMCs or a T cell subset sorted from them (not recorded which). Receptors were obtained from a young man who had mild COVID-19 (a few samples of this study predate the infection). Cell type and time point are not known.

V and J are TRBV7-2 and TRBJ2-5; TRBD2 agrees at 7 bases. The CDR3 has 15 residues. V shed 1 base, J shed 3 bases, and the junction held 5 bases outside the gene matches. Germline V gene data show CDR1 as SGHTA and CDR2 as FQGNSA. The CDR3 reads CASSLGGGGEETQYF. The CDR3 nucleotides are TGTGCCAGCAGCTTAGGGGGGGGAGGTGAAGAGACCCAGTACTTC.

This clonotype was seen a few times. The DNA for the CDR3 is TGTGCCAGCAGCCGGATGGCGGGGGGGGCCACAGATACGCAGTATTTT. Amino acid sequence: CASSRMAGGATDTQYF. The chain has TRBV7-2 and TRBJ2-3; TRBD2 matches at 9 bases. This CDR3 region has 16 residues. With V trimmed by 5 bases and J by 2 bases, 8 bases remained unmatched. Germline lookup yields CDR1 SGHTA and CDR2 FQGNSA.

The chain recombines TRBV4-3 with TRBJ1-3; D unclear. Trimming pared 1 base from V and 0 bases from J, leaving 10 bases between. In germline, CDR1 is LGHNA, CDR2 YSLEER. The length of the CDR3 is 16 residues. The CDR3, as DNA: TGCGCCAGCAGCCAAGGTCCGGGTCTCTCTGGAAACACCATATATTTT. Translating gives CASSQGPGLSGNTIYF.

CDR3 sequence reads: CSPRELTSPDTQYF. In DNA, the CDR3 is TGCAGCCCCCGAGAGCTGACGTCCCCAGATACGCAGTATTTT. The gene calls are TRBV29-1 and TRBJ2-3; D ambiguous. Trimming took 8 bases from V and 4 from J, leaving 19 bases between them. The CDR3 spans 14 residues. The germline V gene encodes CDR1 SQVTM and CDR2 ANQGSEA.

This clonotype was detected ten times or more. The gene calls are TRBV4-2 and TRBJ1-5; D remains unclear. Looked up from germline, CDR1 is LGHNA and CDR2 is YNFKEQ. Trimming pared 0 bases from V and 7 bases from J, leaving 10 bases between. The CDR3 sequence is 14 residues long. CDR3 DNA sequence: TGTGCCAGCAGCCAAGAGGAGGGAGCCCAGCCCCAGCATTTT. Protein product: CASSQEEGAQPQHF.

This clonotype came up many times. CDR3 DNA: TGTGCCAGCAGTTCGGCAGGGAGGCCGGAGCAGTTCTTC. Encoded protein: CASSSAGRPEQFF. The gene calls are TRBV7-6 and TRBJ2-1; the D gene is possibly TRBD2 (6 bases). The CDR3 loop spans 13 amino acids. CDR1 SGHVS and CDR2 FNYEAQ come from the germline V gene. Trimming stripped 6 bases from V and 10 bases from J, with 16 bases between.

Only a few counts were recorded for this clonotype. The rearrangement joins TRBV6-5 to TRBJ2-3; D is tentatively TRBD1 or TRBD2 (7 bases each). The germline V and J ends were trimmed by 7 bases and 5 bases, with 19 bases remaining between them. Germline lookup yields CDR1 MNHEY and CDR2 SVGAGI. CDR3 length equals 15 residues. The CDR3 nucleotides read TGTGCCAGCACCGCACAGGGGCTAGCGGTAGATACGCAGTATTTT. Its translation: CASTAQGLAVDTQYF.

The table lists this clonotype with a few counts. The chain links TRBV5-1 to TRBJ1-4, with 11 positions matching TRBD1. This CDR3 has 16 amino acids. Trimming at V came to 0 bases and at J to 8 bases, leaving 6 bases not matched to a gene. Germline V gives CDR1 SGHRS, CDR2 YFSETQ. The CDR3 bases are TGCGCCAGCAGCTTGGGATGGACAGGGGGCGAAGAAAAACTGTTTTTT. Translating it yields CASSLGWTGGEEKLFF.

The chain joins TRBV7-9 to TRBJ1-6; 7 positions match TRBD1. V lost 4 bases, J lost 8 bases, and 8 bases stayed unmatched. The CDR3 is made up of 15 amino acids. CDR1 is SEHNR and CDR2 is FQNEAQ in the germline V gene (reference sequence). The CDR3 bases are TGTGCCAGCAGCTATGTGACAGGGACGGATTCACCCCTCCACTTT. It encodes CASSYVTGTDSPLHF.

This clonotype showed up many times. CDR3 DNA: TGTGCCAGCAGCATTGGGAGGTACAATGAGCAGTTCTTC. It codes for CASSIGRYNEQFF. The gene calls are TRBV7-8 and TRBJ2-1, with a weak D call TRBD2 (6 bases). Germline values: CDR1 SGHVS, CDR2 FQNEAQ. V gave up 5 bases and J gave up 4 bases, with 9 bases separating them. This CDR3 region has 13 residues.

The V call is TRBV5-6, the J call TRBJ2-2; 7 bases map to TRBD2. CDR1 and CDR2 from the germline V gene are SGHDT and YYEEEE. The CDR3 has 14 residues. The junction had 8 bases not matched to a gene; V was cut back by 7 bases and J by 5 bases. The CDR3 sequence: CASRHAGVTGELFF. The DNA of the CDR3 is TGTGCCAGCCGTCACGCGGGGGTGACCGGGGAGCTGTTTTTT. The full variable domain, in which reference TRBV5-6 and TRBJ2-2 provide the parts outside the CDR3, is DAGVTQSPTHLIKTRGQQVTLRCSPKSGHDTVSWYQQALGQGPQFIFQYYEEEERQRGNFPDRFSGHQFPNYSSELNVNALLLGDSALYLCASRHAGVTGELFFGEGSRLTVL.

In its sample, this clonotype was seen a few times. This chain joins TRBV7-9 and TRBJ1-4; unclear D gene. CDR1 and CDR2 (germline): SEHNR, FQNEAQ (reference sequence). V lost 6 bases and J 7 bases, leaving 21 bases between the germline ends. The CDR3 is 16 amino acids. CDR3: CASRPIPGLRREKLFF. The CDR3 nucleotides read TGTGCCAGCAGACCAATACCGGGCCTCAGGCGTGAAAAACTGTTTTTT.

This clonotype came up a few times. The chain uses TRBV7-2 and TRBJ2-5, with D perhaps TRBD2 (5 bases). The V gene lost 7 bases and the J gene lost 5 bases, with 14 bases spanning the gap. The CDR3 covers 13 residues. Germline lookup yields CDR1 SGHTA and CDR2 FQGNSA. The CDR3: CASNPGVSETQYF. In DNA form, the CDR3 reads TGTGCCAGCAACCCCGGGGTTAGCGAGACCCAGTACTTC.

This clonotype was picked up a small number of times. CDR3 amino acids: CASSQGLERRTDTQYF. Here the CDR3 DNA reads TGCGCCAGCAGCCAAGGTCTCGAGAGGAGAACAGATACGCAGTATTTT. The rearrangement uses TRBV4-1 and TRBJ2-3; no firm D call. The CDR3 length is 16 residues. Germline CDR1 is MGHRA and CDR2 is YSYEKL. V lost 1 base to trimming and J lost 3 bases, with 14 bases between them.

This clonotype is medium-sized. The V call is TRBV28, the J call TRBJ2-5, with a possible D match to TRBD1 (6 bases). The CDR3 spans 13 residues. Germline V gives CDR1 MDHEN, CDR2 SYDVKM. Trimming removed 6 bases from V and 3 bases from J, with 11 bases in between. CDR3 coding DNA: TGTGCCAGCAGGCCACAGGGAAAAGAGACCCAGTACTTC. Protein: CASRPQGKETQYF.

This clonotype has a handful of counts. The chain recombines TRBV9 with TRBJ1-6, with 7 bases aligning to TRBD1. CDR1 is SGDLS and CDR2 is YYNGEE in the germline V gene. Losses at the gene ends were 3 bases for V and 7 bases for J; bases not matched to a gene: 7. The CDR3 loop spans 15 amino acids. Here the CDR3 DNA reads TGTGCCAGCAGCGGGGGGGGGACAGTCAATTCACCCCTCCACTTT. This sequence encodes CASSGGGTVNSPLHF.

This clonotype showed up just a few times. This rearrangement joins TRBV7-6 to TRBJ1-5; D uncertain. V lost 5 bases and J lost 0, with 11 bases in between. Germline V gene sequence: CDR1 SGHVS, CDR2 FNYEAQ. CDR3 length equals 15 residues. CDR3 in DNA: TGTGCCAGCAGCCACAATAGTTATAGCAATCAGCCCCAGCATTTT. It specifies CASSHNSYSNQPQHF.

In this sample, this clonotype turned up a few times. J is TRBJ2-2 and V is TRBV7-2, with 7 nucleotides matching TRBD1. V shed 2 bases, J shed 0 bases, and the junction held 9 bases outside the gene matches. Germline CDR1 SGHTA, CDR2 FQGNSA. The CDR3 has 18 residues. The CDR3 here is CASSLYDREAANTGELFF. The CDR3 coding sequence is TGTGCCAGCAGCTTATACGACAGGGAAGCTGCGAACACCGGGGAGCTGTTTTTT. Supplemented by reference TRBV7-2 and TRBJ2-2, the full variable domain reads GAGVSQSPSNKVTEKGKDVELRCDPISGHTALYWYRQSLGQGLEFLIYFQGNSAPDKSGLPSDRFSAERTGGSVSTLTIQRTQQEDSAVYLCASSLYDREAANTGELFFGEGSRLTVL.